The subject of this entry is one T cell receptor (beta chain). The specificity of this receptor is unknown. One base away there is no much larger clone; base qualities are not given. TCRbeta CDR3 regions were amplified from genomic DNA by means of the immunoSEQ Assay, a bias-controlled multiplex PCR. As for the authors' bioinformatics: The number of nucleated cells in each sample was estimated from the amplification of reference gene primers within the assay. To quantify the absolute abundance of each unique TCRbeta CDR3 rearrangement, sequence reads were collapsed and filtered. For each sample, productive Simpson clonality was calculated by taking the square root of Simpson's diversity index across productive rearrangements. TCRdb mirrors the immuneACCESS table, restricted to in-frame sequences. Some clones are absent from its copies; in checked studies, under half trace to an unresolved V gene, and the reason for the others is unknown. Clonal size and the V and J genes are those of that table, whereas D and trimming came from the DNA. The sample table lists around 150,000 clones, about four fifths of them with a count of one. Roughly 3.4% of the sample comes from the top ten.

Participants in the prospective study were aged about 18 to 89 years, lived in approximately 26 United States geographic areas, and enrolled through a virtual design. In the prospective study, participants were assigned to cohorts based on the clinical history participants reported in a screening survey and a study questionnaire. Each participant in the prospective study had whole blood, serum and a nasopharyngeal or oropharyngeal swab collected by mobile phlebotomists. Over a roughly 2-month period, participants in the prospective study had the option of providing additional blood draws and questionnaires. Before DNA extraction, prospective study blood samples were shipped either frozen or at room temperature. The sample is drawn from a study of blood T cell repertoires in COVID-19 (dated by TCRdb to about 2020). The study in broad terms: Collaborator samples came from the United States, Italy and Spain and covered acute and convalescent phases of COVID-19. The repertoires were released in a freely available public database intended as a resource for research on the immune response to SARS-CoV-2. Deeply sampled blood TCRbeta repertoires from subjects exposed to, actively infected with, or recovered from COVID-19 were included in the dataset. The prospective study material was composed of cDNA or gDNA derived from T cells, B-cell-depleted T cells, or PBMCs. HLA class I and class II types, where available, came from metadata supplied by the sample provider rather than from assay-based typing. The samples were drawn from the first 160 participants of the ongoing ImmuneRACE study and from roughly 1,300 subjects provided by 6 global collaborators. Nearly every sample came with metadata listing a de-identified subject ID, COVID-19 status, age in years and sex.

Beyond this particular receptor, the publication reports: The amount of clinical and demographic metadata varied by source and participant and was provided uncurated.

V is pared back by 1 base and J by 0 bases, with 6 bases lying between the germline termini. Sequences SGHRS (CDR1) and YFSETQ (CDR2) are obtained from the germline V gene. Spanning cysteine to phenylalanine, the CDR3 consists of 14 amino acids. Only CDR3 DNA is held: 42 bases, read in frame from base 1. Rearrangement joined TRBV5-1 to TRBJ2-3; the D gene is not confidently resolved. Sequenced sample: PBMCs or T cells enriched from blood (not recorded which). This clonotype originated in a woman aged 50 to 65 with acute COVID-19. CDR3 region: CASSLSFSTDTQYF. The DNA sequence is as follows: TGCGCCAGCAGCTTGTCCTTTAGCACAGATACGCAGTATTTT.